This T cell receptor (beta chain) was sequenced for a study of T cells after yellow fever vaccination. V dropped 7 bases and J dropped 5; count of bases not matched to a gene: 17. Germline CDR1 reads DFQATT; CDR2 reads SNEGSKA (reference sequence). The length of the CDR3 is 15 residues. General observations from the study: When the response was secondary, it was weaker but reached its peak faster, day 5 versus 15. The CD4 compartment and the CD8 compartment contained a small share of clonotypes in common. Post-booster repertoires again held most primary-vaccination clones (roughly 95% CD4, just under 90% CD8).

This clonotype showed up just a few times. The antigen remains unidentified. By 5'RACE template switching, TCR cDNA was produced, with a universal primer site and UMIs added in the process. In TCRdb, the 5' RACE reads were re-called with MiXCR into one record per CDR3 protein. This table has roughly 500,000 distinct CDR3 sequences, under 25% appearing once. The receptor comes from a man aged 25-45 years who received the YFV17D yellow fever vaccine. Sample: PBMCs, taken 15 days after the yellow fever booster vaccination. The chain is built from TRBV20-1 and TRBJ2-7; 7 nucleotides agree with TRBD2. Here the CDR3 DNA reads TGCAGTGTATCTAGCGGCCAACTTGGAGGCGACGAGCAGTACTTC. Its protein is CSVSSGQLGGDEQYF.